These 30 T cell receptor beta chains share one sample of origin, sequenced in a study of cytomegalovirus exposure and HLA in healthy donors (dated by TCRdb to about 2017). The library was built by means of the immunoSEQ multiplex PCR assay. A mixture of 60 forward primers for TCR Vbeta segments and 13 reverse primers for TCR Jbeta segments was used in the multiplex PCR. TCRdb took over this immuneACCESS table, retaining in-frame rearrangements with V and J assigned. Such tables are incomplete; in checked studies, under half of the missing clones stem from an unresolved V gene, and the remainder is unexplained. The sample table shows approximately 220,000 clones, and about 81% are seen once. The top ten clones comprise about 6.4% of the sample. Specimen: PBMCs. These receptors were collected from a man aged 35 to 55 in good health and CMV-seropositive.

The CDR3 coding sequence is TGTGCCAGCACATCGGGGGGTTCACTAGGGCGGGACACTGAAGCTTTCTTT. Residues: CASTSGGSLGRDTEAFF. J is TRBJ1-1 and V is TRBV2; tentative D call: TRBD1 (5 bases). This CDR3 contains 17 residues. CDR1 is SNHLY and CDR2 is FYNNEI in the germline V gene. Deletions cut 7 bases from V and 3 bases from J, with 24 bases between.

The J gene is TRBJ1-6, the V gene TRBV9; the match to TRBD1 covers 7 bases. Germline trimming cut 0 bases from V and 10 bases from J; bases unmatched to any gene: 13. Per germline, CDR1 SGDLS and CDR2 YYNGEE. The CDR3 has 17 residues. DNA for the CDR3: TGTGCCAGCAGCGTAGAGAGTTACACGACAGGGAACTCACCCCTCCACTTT. It encodes CASSVESYTTGNSPLHF.

With respect to this clone: The same CDR3 is also encoded by other DNA sequences in this sample. The chain combines TRBV5-1 with TRBJ2-1, with 8 nucleotides matching TRBD2. Germline CDR1 SGHRS, CDR2 YFSETQ. Trimming cost V 0 bases and J 1 base; bases outside gene matches: 3. The CDR3 loop spans 16 amino acids. The CDR3 spells CASSLVAGGSYNEQFF. The CDR3 bases are TGCGCCAGCAGCTTGGTCGCGGGAGGTTCCTACAATGAGCAGTTCTTC.

The J gene is TRBJ2-3, the V gene TRBV5-1; 9 bases are shared with TRBD1. The germline V gene has CDR1 SGHRS and CDR2 YFSETQ. The V gene end was trimmed by 3 bases and the J gene end by 3 bases; junction bases not matched to a gene: 5. The CDR3 has 15 residues. CDR3 amino acids: CASSSRGTGTDTQYF. CDR3 nucleotide sequence: TGCGCCAGCAGCTCGCGAGGGACAGGGACAGATACGCAGTATTTT.

This chain uses TRBV11-1 with TRBJ2-5; D gene unclear. The CDR3 runs 16 residues. Trimming shortened V by 4 bases and J by 1 base, and 16 bases separated the two germline ends. Germline V gives CDR1 SGHAT, CDR2 FQDESV (reference sequence). The DNA for the CDR3 is TGTGCCAGCAGCTCAGAAGCGACGCAAAGCCAAGAGACCCAGTACTTC. It is translated as CASSSEATQSQETQYF.

The genes are TRBV28 and TRBJ2-2; D is unresolved. The CDR3 totals 15 residues. The V end lost 3 bases, the J end lost 1 base, and 9 bases lay between the germline ends. CDR1 is MDHEN and CDR2 is SYDVKM in the germline V gene. The CDR3 nucleotides are TGTGCCAGCAGTTTGGCCAGCGTGAACACCGGGGAGCTGTTTTTT. Its protein product is CASSLASVNTGELFF.

The table lists this clone with a count of one. The CDR3 DNA sequence: TGTGCCAGCAGTTTAGCGGGAGCCGGGGAGACCCAGTACTTC. Residues: CASSLAGAGETQYF. The chain employs TRBV27 and TRBJ2-5; 7 bases map to TRBD2. V was clipped by 2 bases and J by 5 bases; unmatched bases: 5. The CDR3 runs to 14 residues. Germline V gives CDR1 MNHEY, CDR2 SMNVEV (reference sequence).

The chain's CDR3 is CASSILDSQSYGYTF. The CDR3 DNA reads TGTGCCAGTAGTATTTTGGACAGCCAGAGCTATGGCTACACCTTC. The chain is built from TRBV19 and TRBJ1-2; TRBD1 might be the D (6 bases). This CDR3 region has 15 residues. The V and J ends lost 3 bases and 4 bases respectively, with 15 bases between them. Germline-derived CDR1 and CDR2 are LNHDA and SQIVND (reference sequence).

The chain joins TRBV29-1 to TRBJ1-1; perhaps TRBD1 as D (6 bases). CDR1 is SQVTM, CDR2 ANQGSEA, per germline. This CDR3 is built from 14 residues. V gave up 7 bases and J gave up 0 bases, with 15 bases separating them. CDR3 loop: CSAWGRDMNTEAFF. CDR3 bases: TGCAGCGCTTGGGGGAGGGACATGAACACTGAAGCTTTCTTT.

This chain links TRBV10-2 with TRBJ2-7; the match to TRBD1 covers 8 bases. The CDR3 is made up of 12 amino acids. Germline lookup yields CDR1 WSHSY and CDR2 SAAADI. V was pared by 6 bases and J by 6 bases, with 4 bases of the junction left unmatched. In nucleotides, the CDR3 is TGCGCCAGCAGACAGGGGGACAGCGAGCAGTACTTC. It is translated as CASRQGDSEQYF.

The chain employs TRBV19 and TRBJ2-1, with 12 bases aligning to TRBD2. V was pared by 4 bases and J by 4 bases, with 8 bases of the junction left unmatched. This CDR3 has 17 residues. The V gene's germline CDR1 is LNHDA and CDR2 SQIVND (reference sequence). Here the CDR3 DNA reads TGTGCCAGTAGTACCAGGACTAGCGGGATCGGGTACAATGAGCAGTTCTTC. This gives the protein CASSTRTSGIGYNEQFF.

This clone was counted between two and nine times. The rearrangement joins TRBV30 to TRBJ2-3; TRBD2 is a possible D gene (6 bases). V was cut by 5 bases and J by 4 bases, with 16 bases left in between. This CDR3 is 14 amino acids long. Germline CDR1 is GTSNPN and CDR2 is SVGIG (reference sequence). The CDR3 nucleotides are TGTGCCTGGGGAGCGGGTTCCCCCCCAGATACGCAGTATTTT. Translating it yields CAWGAGSPPDTQYF.

The V call is TRBV28, the J call TRBJ1-2; TRBD1 is a possible D gene (6 bases). This CDR3 contains 14 residues. Trimming took off 6 bases at V and 0 bases at J, with 11 bases between the two ends. Germline V gives CDR1 MDHEN, CDR2 SYDVKM. CDR3 amino acids: CASSLNRANYGYTF. As DNA, the CDR3 is TGTGCCAGCAGCTTAAACAGGGCTAACTATGGCTACACCTTC.

The chain joins TRBV7-9 to TRBJ2-2, with 8 bases fitting TRBD2. From germline, CDR1 is SEHNR and CDR2 FQNEAQ (reference sequence). Trimming removed 3 bases from V and 2 bases from J; junction bases left unmatched: 5. The CDR3 is 16 amino acids. The CDR3 DNA sequence: TGTGCCAGCAGCTTTCTAGCGGGCCTTAACACCGGGGAGCTGTTTTTT. It is translated as CASSFLAGLNTGELFF.

This clone occurred once. The chain recombines TRBV2 with TRBJ2-1; D is possibly TRBD2 (5 bases). Germline lookup yields CDR1 SNHLY and CDR2 FYNNEI. Trimming removed 6 bases at V and 6 bases at J, with 6 bases between. This CDR3 comprises 11 residues. CDR3 sequence (DNA): TGTGCCAGCAGGGGGAGCAATGAGCAGTTCTTC. It translates to CASRGSNEQFF.

The rearrangement uses TRBV13 and TRBJ1-2, with 7 bases lining up with TRBD1. The CDR3 length is 14 residues. J lost 3 bases, V lost 6 bases, and 7 bases had no gene match. Germline assignment: CDR1 PRHDT and CDR2 FYEKMQ (reference sequence). The CDR3 here is CASRLTGSDYGYTF. The CDR3 DNA reads TGTGCCAGCAGACTGACAGGGTCGGACTATGGCTACACCTTC.

CDR3 in amino acids: CASIGGTEAFF. CDR3 sequence (DNA): TGTGCCAGCATAGGGGGCACTGAAGCTTTCTTT. The chain carries TRBV6-1 and TRBJ1-1; TRBD1 might be the D (6 bases). Germline CDR1 and CDR2: MNHNS and SASEGT. Deletions cut 7 bases from V and 4 bases from J, with 7 bases between. CDR3 length: 11 amino acids.

The V and J genes are TRBV9 and TRBJ1-3, with D possibly TRBD1 on 5 matching bases. Germline lookup yields CDR1 SGDLS and CDR2 YYNGEE. Trimming cost V 0 bases and J 2 bases, with 6 bases left between them. The CDR3 totals 14 residues. DNA of the CDR3: TGTGCCAGCAGCGTAGAGGGGCCTGGAAACACCATATATTTT. This gives the protein CASSVEGPGNTIYF.

The chain joins TRBV6-5 to TRBJ2-6; D is unresolved. The V end lost 10 bases, the J end lost 2 bases, and 9 bases lay between the germline ends. Germline assignment: CDR1 MNHEY and CDR2 SVGAGI. There are 13 residues in the CDR3. CDR3: CATEIPGANVLTF. CDR3 nucleotides: TGTGCCACCGAGATACCTGGGGCCAACGTCCTGACTTTC.

The chain couples TRBV5-1 to TRBJ2-5; 7 nucleotides agree with TRBD2. The germline V gene has CDR1 SGHRS and CDR2 YFSETQ. The CDR3 sequence is 16 residues long. The V gene end was trimmed by 4 bases and the J gene end by 1 base; junction bases not matched to a gene: 10. CDR3 protein: CASSVVTGGLQETQYF. The DNA of the CDR3 is TGCGCCAGCAGCGTCGTAACGGGAGGCCTCCAAGAGACCCAGTACTTC. Full variable domain (remainder filled in from reference TRBV5-1 and TRBJ2-5): KAGVTQTPRYLIKTRGQQVTLSCSPISGHRSVSWYQQTPGQGLQFLFEYFSETQRNKGNFPGRFSGRQFSNSRSEMNVSTLELGDSALYLCASSVVTGGLQETQYFGPGTRLLVL.

This chain connects TRBV5-1 to TRBJ2-3, with 8 bases identical to TRBD2. The CDR3 totals 14 residues. V shed 2 bases, J shed 2 bases, and the junction held 1 base outside the gene matches. Germline V gene lookup returns CDR1 SGHRS and CDR2 YFSETQ. CDR3: CASSFSGATDTQYF. The CDR3 DNA follows: TGCGCCAGCAGCTTTAGCGGGGCCACAGATACGCAGTATTTT.

The J gene is TRBJ1-4, the V gene TRBV6-6, with 9 bases matching TRBD1. Per the germline V gene, CDR1 is MNHNY and CDR2 is SVGAGI (reference sequence). The V segment lost 6 bases and the J segment 8 bases; nucleotides outside the gene matches: 7. This CDR3 comprises 14 residues. The CDR3 loop is CASSTGTGREKLFF. The CDR3 DNA reads TGTGCCAGCAGCACCGGGACAGGGAGAGAAAAACTGTTTTTT.

The rearrangement joins TRBV29-1 to TRBJ2-3; TRBD2 aligns across 8 bases. This CDR3 spans 17 amino acids. From germline, CDR1 is SQVTM and CDR2 ANQGSEA. V gave up 0 bases and J gave up 4 bases; unmatched junction bases: 12. Here the CDR3 reads CSVEDPMGAGDPDTQYF. Here the CDR3 DNA reads TGCAGCGTTGAAGACCCCATGGGAGCGGGAGATCCAGATACGCAGTATTTT.

This chain connects TRBV5-4 to TRBJ2-5; D remains unclear. V was shortened by 2 bases and J by 2 bases, with 4 bases between the two germline ends. This CDR3 spans 12 amino acids. Germline V gene sequence: CDR1 SGHNT, CDR2 YYREEE (reference sequence). The CDR3 nucleotides are TGTGCCAGCAGCTTCAGTCAAGAGACCCAGTACTTC. It encodes CASSFSQETQYF.

CDR3 sequence (DNA): TGTGCCAGCAGTGAACGGGGGGCCTACAATGAGCAGTTCTTC. Translation gives CASSERGAYNEQFF. The J gene is TRBJ2-1, the V gene TRBV6-1; 7 nucleotides align to TRBD2. CDR3 length equals 14 residues. V shed 2 bases and J 2 bases; nucleotides not matched to a gene: 0. Germline V gives CDR1 MNHNS, CDR2 SASEGT.

This rearrangement joins TRBV10-3 to TRBJ2-1; tentative D call: TRBD1 (6 bases). CDR3 size: 13 residues. V dropped 10 bases and J dropped 0 bases, with 10 bases sitting between them. Germline CDR1 and CDR2: ENHRY and SYGVKD. CDR3 bases: TGTGCCACCACAGGGAGCTCCTACAATGAGCAGTTCTTC. This gives the protein CATTGSSYNEQFF.

This clone was detected only a few times. Different DNA sequences within this sample yield the same CDR3. The rearrangement joins TRBV20-1 to TRBJ2-5, with D tentatively TRBD2 (6 bases). This CDR3 comprises 10 residues. CDR1 DFQATT and CDR2 SNEGSKA come from the germline V gene (reference sequence). The V gene lost 6 bases and the J gene lost 4 bases, with 6 bases spanning the gap. The CDR3: CSAGGETQYF. The CDR3, as DNA: TGCAGTGCGGGGGGAGAGACCCAGTACTTC.

The chain is built from TRBV27 and TRBJ1-5, with 8 bases lining up with TRBD1. Losses at the gene ends were 8 bases for V and 2 bases for J; bases not matched to a gene: 8. Germline-derived CDR1 and CDR2 are MNHEY and SMNVEV (reference sequence). CDR3 length equals 15 residues. The CDR3 bases are TGTGCCAGCCGATCAGGGGGCGTAGGCAATCAGCCCCAGCATTTT. This sequence encodes CASRSGGVGNQPQHF.

This clone has only a few counts. The CDR3 loop is CASSLRLVNTGELFF. CDR3 bases: TGCGCCAGCAGCCTTAGACTAGTGAACACCGGGGAGCTGTTTTTT. The J gene is TRBJ2-2, the V gene TRBV4-1; TRBD2 might be the D (6 bases). The germline gives CDR1 MGHRA, CDR2 YSYEKL. CDR3 length equals 15 residues. V was pared by 4 bases and J by 1 base, with 10 bases between.

This clone was seen once. CDR3 nucleotides: TGTGCCAGCAGCAATGACAGGTTCCCCTACGAGCAGTACTTC. It codes for CASSNDRFPYEQYF. This chain connects TRBV5-8 to TRBJ2-7, with TRBD1 as a possible D gene (6 bases). Germline assignment: CDR1 SGHTS and CDR2 YDEGEE. V shed 4 bases and J shed 2 bases, with 13 bases lying between them. There are 14 residues in the CDR3.